The next 30 T cell receptor beta chains were all read from a single sample in a study of human T cells and chemical hapten exposure. TCRdb ran MiXCR on the RACE reads and lists one entry per CDR3 protein. This sample has about 120,000 distinct CDR3 sequences; roughly 13% occur once, and the top ten carry less than 0.95%. Time point specified: patch test 1, 2 weeks after DPC sensitization. Indicated treatment: therapeutic diphenylcyclopropenone sensitization with weekly scalp DPC. Sample: whole blood, taken in connection with sensitization to the hapten diphenylcyclopropenone (DPC). These receptors all come from a man aged 18 to 35 with alopecia areata. Some clones in this sample may be carry-over from other donors' samples.

The chain couples TRBV12-3 or TRBV12-4 to TRBJ1-5, with unresolved D. CDR3 length: 13 residues. Trimming removed 5 bases at V and 0 bases at J, with 5 bases between. CDR3 sequence reads: CASSSYSNQPQHF. The CDR3 DNA sequence: TGTGCCAGCAGTAGTTATAGCAATCAGCCCCAGCATTTT.

This chain uses TRBV5-1 with TRBJ2-3; maybe TRBD2 (5 bases). Germline V gives CDR1 SGHRS, CDR2 YFSETQ. The CDR3 covers 15 residues. V was trimmed by 1 base and J by 4 bases, leaving 13 bases between them. CDR3 amino acids: CASSLTRWVADTQYF. The DNA of the CDR3 is TGCGCCAGCAGCTTGACTAGGTGGGTTGCAGATACGCAGTATTTT.

This clonotype was picked up many times. This chain uses TRBV11-1 with TRBJ1-1; tentative D call: TRBD1 (5 bases). V dropped 5 bases and J dropped 7 bases, with 11 bases sitting between them. CDR3 length equals 12 residues. CDR1 is SGHAT, CDR2 FQDESV, per germline (reference sequence). CDR3 in amino acids: CASSQGLIEAFF. The CDR3 coding sequence is TGTGCCAGCAGCCAGGGACTCATTGAAGCTTTCTTT.

This rearrangement joins TRBV7-8 to TRBJ2-2; no reliable D call. This CDR3 region has 14 residues. The ends were cut back, 2 bases at V and 1 base at J, with 5 bases in the middle. Germline V lookup: CDR1 SGHVS, CDR2 FQNEAQ. The CDR3 protein is CASSLSGNTGELFF. The CDR3 DNA follows: TGTGCCAGCAGCTTATCCGGGAACACCGGGGAGCTGTTTTTT.

V is TRBV29-1 and J is TRBJ1-2, with 8 bases fitting TRBD1. CDR1 is SQVTM and CDR2 is ANQGSEA in the germline V gene. The CDR3 contains 12 residues. V dropped 7 bases and J dropped 3; count of bases not matched to a gene: 4. CDR3 protein: CSGATGDYGYTF. DNA of the CDR3: TGCAGCGGCGCGACAGGGGACTATGGCTACACCTTC.

This clonotype was observed at least ten times. This CDR3 is CSAKNLQGTHQPQHF. The DNA of the CDR3 is TGCAGTGCAAAAAACTTACAGGGTACCCATCAGCCCCAGCATTTT. V is TRBV20-1 and J is TRBJ1-5; perhaps TRBD1 as D (6 bases). This CDR3 comprises 15 residues. Trimming shortened V by 6 bases and J by 5 bases, and 20 bases separated the two germline ends. The germline gives CDR1 DFQATT, CDR2 SNEGSKA (reference sequence).

V and J are TRBV20-1 and TRBJ2-4; 9 bases agree with TRBD2. V shed 4 bases and J 6 bases; nucleotides not matched to a gene: 7. CDR3 length: 14 residues. Germline assignment: CDR1 DFQATT and CDR2 SNEGSKA (reference sequence). The CDR3 region is CSAKSGGLSNIQYF. CDR3 nucleotides: TGCAGTGCTAAAAGCGGGGGGCTCTCAAACATTCAGTACTTC.

This clonotype was picked up many times. J is TRBJ1-4 and V is TRBV7-9, with TRBD1 matching over 9 bases. The CDR3 contains 16 residues. V shed 4 bases, J shed 7 bases, and the junction held 10 bases outside the gene matches. Germline-derived CDR1 and CDR2 are SEHNR and FQNEAQ (reference sequence). CDR3 nucleotides: TGTGCCAGCAGCTCCGGGACAGGGATAGGGGGTGAAAAACTGTTTTTT. Amino acids: CASSSGTGIGGEKLFF.

The V and J genes are TRBV6-1 and TRBJ1-2; tentatively, D is TRBD1 (5 bases). Trimming removed 7 bases from V and 2 bases from J, with 11 bases in between. Germline assignment: CDR1 MNHNS and CDR2 SASEGT. The length of the CDR3 is 13 residues. The CDR3 DNA reads as TGTGCCAGCATTAGAGACAGAAACTATGGCTACACCTTC. Protein sequence: CASIRDRNYGYTF.

Only a few counts were recorded for this clonotype. The J gene is TRBJ1-2, the V gene TRBV12-3 or TRBV12-4, with 8 bases matching TRBD1. Trimming took 8 bases from V and 4 from J; bases not matched to a gene: 9. The CDR3 covers 14 residues. The CDR3 spells CASVGQGQTYGYTF. In DNA form, the CDR3 reads TGTGCCAGCGTAGGACAGGGCCAAACCTATGGCTACACCTTC.

This sequence joins TRBV6-2 or TRBV6-3 and TRBJ2-3; D is unresolved. V was trimmed by 6 bases and J by 5 bases, leaving 6 bases between them. The CDR3 runs 11 residues. Germline lookup yields CDR1 MNHEY and CDR2 SVGEGT. The CDR3 nucleotides are TGTGCCAGCAGCGTTAGAGATACGCAGTATTTT. Its protein is CASSVRDTQYF.

The gene calls are TRBV6-1 and TRBJ1-5; D unclear. The germline V and J ends were trimmed by 2 bases and 1 base, with 15 bases remaining between them. This CDR3 is built from 17 residues. Germline CDR1 MNHNS, CDR2 SASEGT. For the CDR3, the DNA is TGTGCCAGCAGTGAATATTCGTTGGGTTGGAGCAATCAGCCCCAGCATTTT. Translation gives CASSEYSLGWSNQPQHF.

The chain joins TRBV9 to TRBJ2-2; maybe TRBD2 (6 bases). The germline V and J ends were trimmed by 4 bases and 0 bases, with 16 bases remaining between them. Per germline, CDR1 SGDLS and CDR2 YYNGEE. There are 17 residues in the CDR3. This chain's CDR3 is CASSFKPSGANTGELFF. The CDR3, as DNA: TGTGCCAGCAGCTTCAAGCCCTCGGGGGCGAACACCGGGGAGCTGTTTTTT.

The chain links TRBV3-1 to TRBJ1-5, with D possibly TRBD1 on 6 matching bases. The CDR3 is 17 amino acids. Germline V gene data show CDR1 as LGHDT and CDR2 as YNNKEL (reference sequence). The V end lost 1 base, the J end lost 2 bases, and 15 bases lay between the germline ends. CDR3 amino acids: CASSQGTGRMGNQPQHF. The CDR3 bases are TGTGCCAGCAGCCAAGGTACAGGGCGGATGGGCAATCAGCCCCAGCATTTT.

This chain uses TRBV29-1 with TRBJ2-4; maybe TRBD2 (5 bases). This CDR3 contains 12 residues. In germline, CDR1 is SQVTM, CDR2 ANQGSEA. V shed 7 bases and J shed 8 bases, with 15 bases lying between them. This CDR3 is CSADPGFDIQYF. CDR3 bases: TGCAGCGCCGATCCGGGGTTTGACATTCAGTACTTC.

There are a few counts of this clonotype. The gene calls are TRBV2 and TRBJ2-7, with D maybe TRBD2 (5 bases). V was shortened by 7 bases and J by 6 bases, with 13 bases between the two germline ends. The CDR3 extends over 12 amino acids. Per the germline V gene, CDR1 is SNHLY and CDR2 is FYNNEI. CDR3 coding DNA: TGTGCCAGCACAAAAGAGGGTCTCGAGCAGTACTTC. Amino acid sequence: CASTKEGLEQYF.

This clonotype was observed a handful of times. The chain has TRBV9 and TRBJ2-7, with 8 bases identical to TRBD2. Germline V CDR1 and CDR2: SGDLS, YYNGEE. With 4 bases clipped from V and 6 bases from J, the junction kept 9 bases outside the gene matches. The CDR3 is 14 amino acids. CDR3 DNA: TGTGCCAGCAGCCCCGTGGGCCTAGCGGGCGAGCAGTACTTC. Its translation is CASSPVGLAGEQYF.

The chain couples TRBV6-1 to TRBJ1-1, with D uncertain. The length of the CDR3 is 14 residues. The V and J ends lost 4 bases and 1 base respectively, with 10 bases between them. The germline gives CDR1 MNHNS, CDR2 SASEGT. The CDR3 spells CASSVEVGNTEAFF. Here the CDR3 DNA reads TGTGCCAGCAGTGTGGAGGTGGGGAACACTGAAGCTTTCTTT.

V is TRBV29-1 and J is TRBJ1-1; the D gene is possibly TRBD1 (5 bases). The V end lost 3 bases, the J end lost 1 base, and 12 bases lay between the germline ends. This CDR3 is 14 amino acids long. Per germline, CDR1 SQVTM and CDR2 ANQGSEA. CDR3 amino acids: CSVEHGQANTEAFF. CDR3 in DNA: TGCAGCGTTGAGCACGGACAAGCGAACACTGAAGCTTTCTTT.

In this sample, this clonotype turned up a few times. J is TRBJ1-4 and V is TRBV3-1; unclear D gene. The germline gives CDR1 LGHDT, CDR2 YNNKEL (reference sequence). V was pared by 4 bases and J by 6 bases, with 9 bases between. The CDR3 length is 13 residues. CDR3 sequence reads: CASSPTKDEKLFF. The CDR3, as DNA: TGTGCCAGCAGCCCGACTAAGGATGAAAAACTGTTTTTT.

The rearrangement uses TRBV19 and TRBJ2-7; D call uncertain. CDR1 is LNHDA and CDR2 is SQIVND in the germline V gene (reference sequence). The ends were cut back, 5 bases at V and 5 bases at J, with 19 bases in the middle. CDR3 length: 15 amino acids. The chain's CDR3 is CASSLEFPGRDEQYF. CDR3 DNA sequence: TGTGCCAGTAGTTTGGAATTTCCAGGACGGGACGAGCAGTACTTC.

This clonotype came up many times. V is TRBV4-3 and J is TRBJ2-1; 10 nucleotides agree with TRBD2. Germline V lookup: CDR1 LGHNA, CDR2 YSLEER. J gave up 0 bases and V 0 bases, and 11 bases lay outside the gene matches. The CDR3 consists of 20 residues. The CDR3 sequence: CASSQDASSGGSSSYNEQFF. CDR3 nucleotide sequence: TGCGCCAGCAGCCAAGATGCGAGTAGCGGGGGGTCTAGCTCCTACAATGAGCAGTTCTTC.

This clonotype came up many times. V gene TRBV5-1 combines with J gene TRBJ2-3; 10 bases match TRBD1. This CDR3 is built from 16 residues. Germline V gives CDR1 SGHRS, CDR2 YFSETQ. The ends lost 0 bases at V and 4 bases at J; junction bases unmatched: 5. The DNA for the CDR3 is TGCGCCAGCAGCTTGGCCGTGGACAGGGGGGCAGATACGCAGTATTTT. Amino acids: CASSLAVDRGADTQYF. The full variable domain, rest sourced from reference TRBV5-1 and TRBJ2-3, is KAGVTQTPRYLIKTRGQQVTLSCSPISGHRSVSWYQQTPGQGLQFLFEYFSETQRNKGNFPGRFSGRQFSNSRSEMNVSTLELGDSALYLCASSLAVDRGADTQYFGPGTRLTVL.

This rearrangement joins TRBV6-6 to TRBJ2-3; no clear D. V was cut by 2 bases and J by 2 bases, with 8 bases left in between. Germline lookup yields CDR1 MNHNY and CDR2 SVGAGI (reference sequence). This CDR3 has 14 amino acids. This chain's CDR3 is CASSYTKPTDTQYF. In DNA, the CDR3 is TGTGCCAGCAGTTACACTAAACCCACAGATACGCAGTATTTT.

J is TRBJ2-5 and V is TRBV11-2; possibly TRBD1 for D (6 bases). V was cut by 1 base and J by 3 bases, with 15 bases left in between. There are 16 residues in the CDR3. In germline, CDR1 is SGHAT, CDR2 FQNNGV. CDR3 loop: CASSLGQGYVEETQYF. CDR3 nucleotide sequence: TGTGCCAGCAGCTTAGGGCAGGGGTATGTTGAAGAGACCCAGTACTTC.

This clonotype was counted a few times. V usage is TRBV27 and J usage is TRBJ2-7, with 7 bases fitting TRBD1. The V and J ends lost 4 bases and 3 bases, in that order; junction bases with no gene match: 6. CDR1 is MNHEY and CDR2 is SMNVEV in the germline V gene (reference sequence). The CDR3 is 14 amino acids. CDR3 region: CASSSPGQFYEQYF. CDR3 sequence (DNA): TGTGCCAGCAGTTCCCCGGGACAGTTCTACGAGCAGTACTTC.

The chain combines TRBV7-2 with TRBJ2-4, with D possibly matching TRBD1 (5 bases). The V and J ends lost 3 bases and 0 bases respectively, with 12 bases between them. The CDR3 runs to 16 residues. The germline CDR1 and CDR2 sequences are SGHTA and FQGNSA. The CDR3 sequence: CASSLTANLAKNIQYF. DNA of the CDR3: TGTGCCAGCAGCTTGACAGCCAATCTAGCCAAAAACATTCAGTACTTC. The full variable domain, completed using reference TRBV7-2 and TRBJ2-4, is GAGVSQSPSNKVTEKGKDVELRCDPISGHTALYWYRQSLGQGLEFLIYFQGNSAPDKSGLPSDRFSAERTGGSVSTLTIQRTQQEDSAVYLCASSLTANLAKNIQYFGAGTRLSVL.

This clonotype was found a few times. The chain uses TRBV14 and TRBJ2-2; 9 nucleotides align to TRBD1. The ends lost 1 base at V and 6 bases at J; junction bases unmatched: 9. Germline V gives CDR1 SGHDN, CDR2 FVKESK. The CDR3 totals 17 residues. The CDR3 sequence: CASSQVRDRALAGELFF. DNA of the CDR3: TGTGCCAGCAGCCAAGTGAGGGACAGGGCCCTCGCCGGGGAGCTGTTTTTT.

This clonotype showed up just a few times. This rearrangement joins TRBV12-3 or TRBV12-4 to TRBJ2-4; D might be TRBD1 (6 bases). The V and J ends lost 5 bases and 6 bases respectively, with 17 bases between them. The CDR3 extends over 15 amino acids. The CDR3 protein is CASSPSRGSGNIQYF. The CDR3 DNA is TGTGCCAGCAGTCCTAGCAGGGGTTCGGGAAACATTCAGTACTTC.

This clonotype showed up just a few times. V and J are TRBV20-1 and TRBJ2-3; D gene ambiguous. This CDR3 has 14 residues. Trimming shortened V by 1 base and J by 0 bases, and 8 bases separated the two germline ends. The germline V gene encodes CDR1 DFQATT and CDR2 SNEGSKA (reference sequence). CDR3 sequence (DNA): TGCAGTGCTAGAGCCCGGGCTAGCACAGATACGCAGTATTTT. It is translated as CSARARASTDTQYF.